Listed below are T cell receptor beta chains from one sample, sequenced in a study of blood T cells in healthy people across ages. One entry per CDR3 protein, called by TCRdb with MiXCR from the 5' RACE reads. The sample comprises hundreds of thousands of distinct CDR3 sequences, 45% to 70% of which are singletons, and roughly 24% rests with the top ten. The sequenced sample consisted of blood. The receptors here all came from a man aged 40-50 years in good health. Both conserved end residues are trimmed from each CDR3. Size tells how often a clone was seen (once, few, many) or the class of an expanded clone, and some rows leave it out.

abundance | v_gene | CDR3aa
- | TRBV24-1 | ATSDLNTYT
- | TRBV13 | ASSFAGTANSPLH
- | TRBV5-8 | ASSLAGTSGGDPHTDTQY
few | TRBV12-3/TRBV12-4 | ASSLSPRVNGYT
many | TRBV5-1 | ASSLEPSQGGEQY
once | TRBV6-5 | ASSYNEPSNYGYT
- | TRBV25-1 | ASSNPGTNTEAF
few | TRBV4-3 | ASSREGTDYEQY
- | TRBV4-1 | ASSHPGTRTFYEQY
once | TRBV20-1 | SSGTLSYNEQF
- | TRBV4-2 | ASSQGTGTGDNEQY
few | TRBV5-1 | ASSRLSGRIGNEQF
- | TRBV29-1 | SAAGAGTSPEVTEAF
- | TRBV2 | ASGVQGPGANVLT
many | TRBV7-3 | ASRQQGGAETQY
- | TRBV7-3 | ASSSLGTHYGYT
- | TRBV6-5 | ASSYLSGSLEYEQY
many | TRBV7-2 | ASSLEGSSYNEQF
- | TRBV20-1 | SQPGMNTEAF
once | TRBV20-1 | SARGAPYEQY
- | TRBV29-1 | SVVGLQETQY
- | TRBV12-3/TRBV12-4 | ASSHRQGRNYGYT
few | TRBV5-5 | ASSQGTGWYEQY
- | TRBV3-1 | ASSLQGDPNYEQY
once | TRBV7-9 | ASSSPPWEVYNNEQY
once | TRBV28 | ASSPQTSGGTTDTQY